These 5 T cell receptor beta chains originate from one sample sequenced in a study of cytomegalovirus exposure and HLA in healthy donors (dated by TCRdb to about 2017). The method was the immunoSEQ multiplex PCR assay. Drawn from immuneACCESS, this table holds only the in-frame rearrangements with V and J called that TCRdb kept. Clones are partly lost; checked studies trace under half to an unresolved V gene and leave the rest unexplained. Counted in this sample were tens of thousands of clones; approximately 90% of them appeared once. The ten largest clones take up 3% to 4% of the sample. Source material: PBMCs. The receptors were sampled from a woman between 18 and 30 years old in good health and CMV-seropositive.

V gene TRBV5-4 combines with J gene TRBJ2-5; D is undetermined. The CDR3 runs to 14 residues. Trimming removed 0 bases at V and 1 base at J, with 7 bases between. Germline V CDR1 and CDR2: SGHNT, YYREEE (reference sequence). Written as DNA, the CDR3 is TGTGCCAGCAGCTTGGTGGGCACCCAAGAGACCCAGTACTTC. Translated, it gives CASSLVGTQETQYF.

The genes are TRBV4-1 and TRBJ1-4; D is undetermined. The CDR3 loop spans 13 amino acids. Deletions cut 10 bases from V and 7 bases from J, with 16 bases between. Germline CDR1 MGHRA, CDR2 YSYEKL. The CDR3 nucleotides read TGCGCCACCTCCCCGGTCCCGGTTGAAAAACTGTTTTTT. Residues: CATSPVPVEKLFF.

V and J are TRBV5-1 and TRBJ1-3; D is perhaps TRBD1 (5 bases). The CDR3 has 14 residues. V was pared by 2 bases and J by 1 base, with 7 bases between. CDR1 SGHRS and CDR2 YFSETQ come from the germline V gene. CDR3 region: CASSFQGSGNTIYF. The CDR3 DNA follows: TGCGCCAGCAGCTTCCAGGGTTCTGGAAACACCATATATTTT.

The chain joins TRBV4-1 to TRBJ2-5, with 13 bases identical to TRBD2. From germline, CDR1 is MGHRA and CDR2 YSYEKL. Germline trimming cut 8 bases from V and 6 bases from J; bases unmatched to any gene: 3. This CDR3 comprises 13 residues. The CDR3 DNA follows: TGCGCCAGCGGACTAGCGGGGGCGAAGACCCAGTACTTC. Amino acid sequence: CASGLAGAKTQYF.

Here the CDR3 reads CASTMRTATDTQYF. The CDR3 DNA sequence: TGTGCCAGCACCATGAGGACAGCCACAGATACGCAGTATTTT. This chain joins TRBV6-5 and TRBJ2-3; D is possibly TRBD1 (6 bases). Trimming removed 7 bases at V and 2 bases at J, with 13 bases between. Per the germline V gene, CDR1 is MNHEY and CDR2 is SVGAGI. The CDR3 loop spans 14 amino acids.